This T cell receptor beta chain was recorded in a study of CD8 T cells in Susac syndrome. CDR3 length equals 12 residues. Germline V gene data show CDR1 as SQVTM and CDR2 as ANQGSEA. V was pared by 1 base and J by 10 bases, with 11 bases between. Reverse transcription of roughly 0.5 to 1 ug RNA used random hexamers. A single record per CDR3 protein comes from TCRdb applying MiXCR to the immunoSEQ multiplex PCR reads. This sample has around 190,000 distinct CDR3 sequences; 85% to 95% occur once, and the top ten carry 0.15% to 0.2%. This clonotype was detected only once. This chain connects TRBV29-1 to TRBJ1-3, with no clear D. The receptor comes from a human donor with multiple sclerosis. Source material: CD8+ T cells from PBMCs. CDR3 DNA sequence: TGCAGCGTTGAAGGGCGGATGGGGACCATATATTTT. Its protein is CSVEGRMGTIYF.